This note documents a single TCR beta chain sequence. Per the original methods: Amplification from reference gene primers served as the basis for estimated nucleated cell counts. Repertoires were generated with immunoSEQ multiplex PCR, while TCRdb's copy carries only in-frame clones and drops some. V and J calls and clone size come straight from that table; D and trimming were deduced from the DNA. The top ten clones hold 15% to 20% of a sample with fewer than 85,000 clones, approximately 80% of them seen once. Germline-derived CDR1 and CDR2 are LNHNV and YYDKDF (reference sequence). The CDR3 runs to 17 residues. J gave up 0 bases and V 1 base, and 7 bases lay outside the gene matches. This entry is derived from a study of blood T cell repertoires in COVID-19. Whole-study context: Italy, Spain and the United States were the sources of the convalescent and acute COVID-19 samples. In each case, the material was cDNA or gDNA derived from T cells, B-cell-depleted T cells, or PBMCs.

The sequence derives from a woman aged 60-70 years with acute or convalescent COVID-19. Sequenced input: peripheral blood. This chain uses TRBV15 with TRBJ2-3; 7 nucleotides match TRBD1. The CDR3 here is CATSRGGTASSTDTQYF. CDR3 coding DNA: TGTGCCACCAGCAGAGGTGGGACAGCTTCTAGCACAGATACGCAGTATTTT.